The rows below give T cell receptor beta chains drawn from one sample of a study of blood T cell repertoires in COVID-19. Only in-frame clones appear in the TCRdb table, and some are missing; sequencing was by immunoSEQ multiplex PCR. The table has 250,000 to 350,000 clones, more than 70% seen once. The sequencing sample was made of peripheral blood. These receptors came from a woman in her twenties or thirties with COVID-19, enrolled during active disease. Each CDR3 is given with its conserved first and last residue. D genes are given only for firm matches. Size is stated for part of the rows, as once, few or many counts, or as a class when the clone is expanded.

clone_size j_call d_call v_call cdr3_aa cdr3_nt
- TRBJ2-7 TRBD1 TRBV10-2 CASSVAGGAVWQYF TGCGCCAGCAGTGTGGCAGGGGGCGCGGTATGGCAGTACTTC
- TRBJ1-1 - TRBV6-5 CASILKTWVNTEAFF TGTGCCAGCATCTTAAAGACATGGGTGAACACTGAAGCTTTCTTT
- TRBJ2-3 - TRBV14 CASSQAIAETLTDTQYF TGTGCCAGCAGCCAGGCAATAGCGGAAACACTCACAGATACGCAGTATTTT
- TRBJ1-5 - TRBV2 CASIRYRDQGLPQHF TGTGCCAGCATTCGGTACAGGGATCAAGGTCTGCCCCAGCATTTT
- TRBJ1-5 - TRBV6-5 CASTETGAPGPQHF TGTGCCAGCACCGAAACAGGTGCTCCTGGGCCCCAGCATTTT
- TRBJ2-5 - TRBV7-3 CASSLSETQYF TGTGCCAGCAGCTTATCTGAGACCCAGTACTTC
- TRBJ2-6 TRBD1 TRBV19 CASNPTGVGANVLTF TGTGCCAGTAACCCAACAGGGGTGGGGGCCAACGTCCTGACTTTC
- TRBJ1-2 TRBD1 TRBV7-2 CASSWGTGLNYGYTF TGTGCCAGCAGCTGGGGGACAGGACTAAACTATGGCTACACCTTC
- TRBJ2-7 TRBD2 TRBV5-8 CASSRDYHSSYEQYF TGTGCCAGCAGCCGGGACTACCATAGCTCCTACGAGCAGTACTTC
- TRBJ2-2 TRBD2 TRBV25-1 CASSAGLLNTGELFF TGTGCCAGCAGTGCGGGACTACTTAACACCGGGGAGCTGTTTTTT
- TRBJ2-5 TRBD2 TRBV5-4 CASSSALAVGQETQYF TGTGCCAGCAGCTCCGCCCTAGCGGTGGGGCAAGAGACCCAGTACTTC
- TRBJ1-1 - TRBV3-1/TRBV3-2 CASSLYRELVGTEAFF TGTGCCAGCAGCCTTTACAGGGAGTTGGTTGGCACTGAAGCTTTCTTT
- TRBJ1-4 TRBD1 TRBV30 CAWSVQGAGKLFF TGTGCCTGGAGTGTACAGGGGGCTGGAAAACTGTTTTTT
- TRBJ2-7 - TRBV30 CAWRLMAGQYF TGTGCCTGGAGGCTCATGGCTGGGCAGTACTTC
few TRBJ1-2 - TRBV12-3/TRBV12-4 CASSSGHRRGYTF TGTGCCAGCAGTTCGGGACACCGACGGGGCTACACCTTC
- TRBJ2-1 - TRBV6-2/TRBV6-3 CASTPLETYNEQFF TGTGCCAGCACCCCACTAGAGACATACAATGAGCAGTTCTTC
- TRBJ1-5 TRBD1 TRBV6-1 CASSEGDRDKPQHF TGTGCCAGCAGTGAAGGGGACAGGGACAAGCCCCAGCATTTT
- TRBJ2-4 - TRBV6-5 CASSRTDLAKNIQYF TGTGCCAGCAGTCGTACAGATCTAGCCAAAAACATTCAGTACTTC
- TRBJ2-5 TRBD2 TRBV5-1 CASSFRTSGRGETQYF TGCGCCAGCAGCTTTCGGACTAGCGGGAGGGGAGAGACCCAGTACTTC
few TRBJ1-4 - TRBV28 CASSPGSAGSATNEKLFF TGTGCCAGCAGTCCGGGGTCGGCGGGCTCTGCAACTAATGAAAAACTGTTTTTT
- TRBJ1-4 - TRBV30 CAWSEGRGREKLFF TGTGCCTGGAGTGAAGGCAGGGGCCGGGAAAAACTGTTTTTT
- TRBJ2-5 - TRBV27 CASSPRGLQETQYF TGTGCCAGCAGCCCGCGAGGCCTACAAGAGACCCAGTACTTC
once TRBJ1-1 - TRBV6-5 CASSYSEGWTEAFF TGTGCCAGCAGTTACTCGGAGGGGTGGACTGAAGCTTTCTTT
- TRBJ1-2 - TRBV6-5 CASRDSSLGYTF TGTGCCAGCCGGGATTCCTCCCTTGGCTACACCTTC
- TRBJ2-2 - TRBV28 CASSLFAVNTGELFF TGTGCCAGCAGTTTATTTGCGGTGAACACCGGGGAGCTGTTTTTT
- TRBJ1-4 TRBD1 TRBV7-8 CASSLAPGTVNEKLFF TGTGCCAGCAGCTTAGCGCCTGGGACAGTGAATGAAAAACTGTTTTTT
- TRBJ2-1 - TRBV9 CASSRLASGNEQFF TGTGCCAGCAGCAGACTGGCCTCAGGGAATGAGCAGTTCTTC
once TRBJ2-3 TRBD2 TRBV9 CASSAGGTGAGADTQYF TGTGCCAGCAGCGCGGGAGGGACTGGGGCCGGCGCAGATACGCAGTATTTT